One sample yielded the 28 T cell receptor beta chains listed below, sequenced in a study of T cells in Graves' hyperthyroidism and ophthalmopathy. The CDR3 regions of TCR beta were amplified from RNA transcripts. RT-PCR in the first round (using the HTBI primer set) targeted the TCR CDR3. One entry per CDR3 protein results from TCRdb running MiXCR on the multiplex PCR reads. The sample carries under 700,000 distinct CDR3 sequences, over 15% recorded once. What was sequenced was blood. Receptors were obtained from a woman between 18 and 30 years old with Graves' hyperthyroidism.

This sequence joins TRBV15 and TRBJ2-3, with a possible D match to TRBD2 (6 bases). Germline V gene sequence: CDR1 LNHNV, CDR2 YYDKDF (reference sequence). The CDR3 is 13 residues long. Between the trimmed V and J ends, which lost 8 bases and 3 bases, there was a span of 12 bases. CDR3 sequence (DNA): TGTGCCACCTCGGAGGGCCCGACAGATACGCAGTATTTT. Translation: CATSEGPTDTQYF. The entire variable domain, with the rest obtained from reference TRBV15 and TRBJ2-3, is as follows: DAMVIQNPRYQVTQFGKPVTLSCSQTLNHNVMYWYQQKSSQAPKLLFHYYDKDFNNEADTPDNFQSRRPNTSFCFLDIRSPGLGDTAMYLCATSEGPTDTQYFGPGTRLTVL.

This clonotype was seen at least ten times. The chain carries TRBV6-1 and TRBJ1-1; weak D call: TRBD1 (6 bases). Germline V gene lookup returns CDR1 MNHNS and CDR2 SASEGT. The CDR3 loop spans 13 amino acids. Trimming removed 7 bases at V and 11 bases at J, with 20 bases between. The CDR3 DNA reads TGTGCCAGCACTCCCCCCGGCGGACAGTTGGCTTTCTTT. Its translation is CASTPPGGQLAFF.

This clonotype occurred a few times. The chain has TRBV12-3 or TRBV12-4 and TRBJ1-2; D unclear. The CDR3 sequence is 15 residues long. Trimming pared 0 bases from V and 2 bases from J, leaving 10 bases between. The CDR3: CASSLAEWPNYGYTF. The CDR3 DNA sequence: TGTGCCAGCAGTTTAGCAGAATGGCCCAACTATGGCTACACCTTC.

There are a few counts of this clonotype. The chain combines TRBV29-1 with TRBJ1-3; maybe TRBD1 (5 bases). Trimming left V 6 bases short and J 0 bases short, with 9 bases between. The CDR3 spans 13 residues. From germline, CDR1 is SQVTM and CDR2 ANQGSEA. The CDR3 nucleotides are TGCAGCGTGCGACAGAACTCTGGAAACACCATATATTTT. Residues: CSVRQNSGNTIYF.

This chain joins TRBV5-1 and TRBJ2-1; 9 positions agree with TRBD2. V shed 3 bases and J 4 bases; nucleotides not matched to a gene: 5. This CDR3 spans 15 amino acids. CDR1 is SGHRS, CDR2 YFSETQ, per germline. CDR3: CASSYSGSGYNEQFF. Here the CDR3 DNA reads TGCGCCAGCAGCTATAGCGGGAGCGGGTACAATGAGCAGTTCTTC.

This clonotype was found a few times. The J gene is TRBJ2-1, the V gene TRBV6-5; 10 bases are a match to TRBD2. This CDR3 is built from 15 residues. J was trimmed by 8 bases and V by 2 bases; bases with no gene match: 6. CDR1 is MNHEY and CDR2 is SVGAGI in the germline V gene. This chain's CDR3 is CASSYRGLAGDEQFF. The CDR3 region has the DNA TGTGCCAGCAGTTACCGGGGCCTAGCGGGGGATGAGCAGTTCTTC.

The chain recombines TRBV6-4 with TRBJ2-1, with TRBD2 matching 9 bases. Germline CDR1 reads MRHNA; CDR2 reads SNTAGT. Trimming took 5 bases from V and 4 from J; bases not matched to a gene: 9. This CDR3 is 16 amino acids long. The DNA for the CDR3 is TGTGCCAGCAGTTCGGATAGCGGGGGACCTTACAATGAGCAGTTCTTC. Amino acid sequence: CASSSDSGGPYNEQFF.

V and J are TRBV27 and TRBJ1-5; 7 bases fit TRBD1. V lost 6 bases and J lost 7; bases outside the gene matches: 6. Per the germline V gene, CDR1 is MNHEY and CDR2 is SMNVEV (reference sequence). This CDR3 has 13 amino acids. CDR3 sequence reads: CASSRQGGQPQHF. CDR3 nucleotides: TGTGCCAGCAGCCGACAGGGTGGGCAGCCCCAGCATTTT.

This clonotype turned up a few times. The CDR3 coding sequence is TGTGCCAGCAGCTTAGTACACCGGGACTTCCAAGAGACCCAGTACTTC. Translated, it gives CASSLVHRDFQETQYF. This chain uses TRBV7-9 with TRBJ2-5, with a tentative D call TRBD2 (6 bases). Germline values: CDR1 SEHNR, CDR2 FQNEAQ (reference sequence). The CDR3 covers 16 residues. The ends were cut back, 1 base at V and 1 base at J, with 13 bases in the middle.

In its sample, this clonotype was seen many times. The V gene is TRBV24-1, the J gene TRBJ2-3; 10 positions match TRBD2. With 3 bases clipped from V and 5 bases from J, the junction kept 7 bases outside the gene matches. The germline CDR1 and CDR2 sequences are KGHDR and SFDVKD. The length of the CDR3 is 16 residues. In DNA, the CDR3 is TGTGCCACCAGTGATCCCAAAGCGGGAGGGGAAGATACGCAGTATTTT. Its protein is CATSDPKAGGEDTQYF.

As regards this clonotype: A much larger clone sits a single nucleotide away, making a read error possible. V is TRBV2 and J is TRBJ1-4; D may be TRBD1 (6 bases). Germline-derived CDR1 and CDR2 are SNHLY and FYNNEI. Between the trimmed V and J ends, which lost 6 bases and 3 bases, there was a span of 17 bases. The CDR3 has 16 residues. The CDR3 region has the DNA TGTGCCAGCAGGGCCACAGGGTTGGCAGCTAATGAAAAACTGTTTTTT. Encoded protein: CASRATGLAANEKLFF.

The V call is TRBV7-9, the J call TRBJ1-4, with 11 bases identical to TRBD1. CDR1 is SEHNR and CDR2 is FQNEAQ in the germline V gene (reference sequence). The CDR3 covers 13 residues. V shed 5 bases, J shed 12 bases, and the junction held 5 bases outside the gene matches. The CDR3 loop reads CASSRGQGVELFF. CDR3 DNA sequence: TGTGCCAGCAGCCGGGGACAGGGGGTTGAACTGTTTTTT.

This clonotype was seen repeatedly, ten times or more. This sequence joins TRBV5-1 and TRBJ2-2; D not resolved. V was shortened by 0 bases and J by 6 bases, with 9 bases between the two germline ends. This CDR3 has 14 amino acids. CDR1 and CDR2 (germline): SGHRS, YFSETQ. CDR3 DNA sequence: TGCGCCAGCAGCTTGGAATTCGGAGCCGGGGAGCTGTTTTTT. Translation gives CASSLEFGAGELFF.

The chain couples TRBV30 to TRBJ2-7; 10 positions agree with TRBD1. The V gene's germline CDR1 is GTSNPN and CDR2 SVGIG (reference sequence). V lost 3 bases, J lost 6 bases, and 5 bases stayed unmatched. The CDR3 totals 13 residues. The CDR3 DNA follows: TGTGCCTGGAGGGGGACAGGGGAGTCCGAGCAGTACTTC. This encodes CAWRGTGESEQYF.

The gene calls are TRBV24-1 and TRBJ2-2; 11 bases are shared with TRBD1. Losses at the gene ends were 2 bases for V and 6 bases for J; bases not matched to a gene: 4. The germline V gene encodes CDR1 KGHDR and CDR2 SFDVKD. The CDR3 loop spans 16 amino acids. The CDR3 sequence: CATSDSPGQGAGELFF. The CDR3 region has the DNA TGTGCCACCAGTGATTCACCGGGACAGGGGGCCGGGGAGCTGTTTTTT.

The rearrangement uses TRBV7-2 and TRBJ1-2; 7 positions match TRBD1. The CDR3 is 14 amino acids. The V and J ends lost 7 bases and 7 bases, in that order; junction bases with no gene match: 12. CDR1 is SGHTA, CDR2 FQGNSA, per germline. In DNA form, the CDR3 reads TGTGCCAGCACCGCGGACAGGCGTCGGACTGGCTACACCTTC. Its protein is CASTADRRRTGYTF.

In its sample, this clonotype was seen many times. This chain links TRBV5-1 with TRBJ1-1; D is ambiguous. Germline assignment: CDR1 SGHRS and CDR2 YFSETQ. This CDR3 is 15 amino acids long. V shed 3 bases and J shed 0 bases, with 12 bases lying between them. This CDR3 is CASSSRQNMNTEAFF. The CDR3 DNA follows: TGCGCCAGCAGCTCCCGACAAAACATGAACACTGAAGCTTTCTTT.

The CDR3 DNA is TGTGCCAGCAGTGAAAATTCTCCGAGACAGGCCTACGAGCAGTACTTC. This gives the protein CASSENSPRQAYEQYF. This chain joins TRBV25-1 and TRBJ2-7, with TRBD1 as a possible D gene (6 bases). Germline V gene lookup returns CDR1 MGHDK and CDR2 SYGVNS. V shed 2 bases and J shed 2 bases, with 16 bases lying between them. The CDR3 runs to 16 residues.

This clonotype was detected many times. The genes are TRBV6-6 and TRBJ2-1; perhaps TRBD1 as D (6 bases). The CDR3 length is 16 residues. CDR1 MNHNY and CDR2 SVGAGI come from the germline V gene (reference sequence). Deletions cut 0 bases from V and 4 bases from J, with 13 bases between. CDR3 bases: TGTGCCAGCAGTTACTCGATAACGGGGACATACAATGAGCAGTTCTTC. It translates to CASSYSITGTYNEQFF.

This clonotype has just a few counts. The chain uses TRBV14 and TRBJ2-2, with 12 bases identical to TRBD2. The CDR3 length is 17 residues. J lost 0 bases, V lost 4 bases, and 3 bases had no gene match. The germline gives CDR1 SGHDN, CDR2 FVKESK. The CDR3 reads CASSRRTSGANTGELFF. The CDR3 nucleotides are TGTGCCAGCAGCCGCCGGACTAGCGGGGCGAACACCGGGGAGCTGTTTTTT.

The V and J genes are TRBV4-1 and TRBJ2-1; perhaps TRBD2 as D (5 bases). The CDR3 extends over 17 amino acids. Germline V gene sequence: CDR1 MGHRA, CDR2 YSYEKL. V lost 0 bases and J 0 bases, leaving 12 bases between the germline ends. The CDR3 spells CASSQDRRRSSYNEQFF. The CDR3 DNA follows: TGCGCCAGCAGCCAAGATCGGCGGAGGAGCTCCTACAATGAGCAGTTCTTC.

This clonotype showed up just a few times. This rearrangement joins TRBV29-1 to TRBJ1-4; no clear D gene. The CDR3 spans 11 residues. Germline V gene sequence: CDR1 SQVTM, CDR2 ANQGSEA. The CDR3 sequence is CSGSLNEKLFF. The CDR3 nucleotides read TGCAGTGGCAGCCTTAATGAAAAACTGTTTTTT.

This clonotype was detected many times. The gene calls are TRBV5-8 and TRBJ2-3; D remains unclear. Trimming pared 4 bases from V and 12 bases from J, leaving 9 bases between. Germline-derived CDR1 and CDR2 are SGHTS and YDEGEE. The CDR3 totals 10 residues. The DNA for the CDR3 is TGTGCCAGCAGCCCGAGTGTTCAGTATTTT. Translation gives CASSPSVQYF.

This clonotype was counted at least ten times. The rearrangement uses TRBV13 and TRBJ2-3, with TRBD2 as a possible D gene (5 bases). V was pared by 3 bases and J by 2 bases, with 9 bases between. The CDR3 is 14 amino acids. Germline V lookup: CDR1 PRHDT, CDR2 FYEKMQ (reference sequence). CDR3 protein: CASSFKRFTDTQYF. The CDR3 DNA reads TGTGCCAGCAGCTTTAAGCGGTTCACAGATACGCAGTATTTT.

The chain is built from TRBV4-3 and TRBJ1-5; D is undetermined. CDR3 size: 16 residues. Germline V lookup: CDR1 LGHNA, CDR2 YSLEER. V lost 0 bases and J 0 bases, leaving 9 bases between the germline ends. The CDR3 region is CASSQDRIVSNQPQHF. The CDR3 bases are TGCGCCAGCAGCCAAGATCGAATAGTTAGCAATCAGCCCCAGCATTTT.

Only a few counts were recorded for this clonotype. The genes are TRBV7-2 and TRBJ2-1; TRBD1 is a possible D gene (5 bases). Germline CDR1 SGHTA, CDR2 FQGNSA. CDR3 length: 12 amino acids. Trimming pared 1 base from V and 9 bases from J, leaving 7 bases between. This chain's CDR3 is CASSLGGFEQFF. In nucleotides, the CDR3 is TGTGCCAGCAGCTTAGGGGGCTTTGAGCAGTTCTTC.

This clonotype was observed many times. The CDR3 protein is CSARAQGLSTNEKLFF. CDR3 in DNA: TGCAGTGCTAGAGCACAGGGCCTCTCTACTAATGAAAAACTGTTTTTT. The chain is built from TRBV20-1 and TRBJ1-4, with D possibly TRBD1 on 6 matching bases. Germline CDR1 DFQATT, CDR2 SNEGSKA (reference sequence). CDR3 length: 16 amino acids. The V end lost 1 base, the J end lost 2 bases, and 14 bases lay between the germline ends.

This clonotype was detected ten times or more. Here the CDR3 reads CSARRTSGRTDTQYF. The CDR3 DNA sequence: TGCAGTGCTAGACGGACTAGCGGGAGGACAGATACGCAGTATTTT. This rearrangement joins TRBV20-1 to TRBJ2-3; TRBD2 agrees at 14 bases. Per the germline V gene, CDR1 is DFQATT and CDR2 is SNEGSKA (reference sequence). The CDR3 extends over 15 amino acids. V shed 2 bases and J 3 bases; nucleotides not matched to a gene: 1.